This T cell receptor (beta chain) stems from a study of OX40 agonist ivuxolimab in advanced cancers. Across the whole study: Previous treatment with anti-PD-1, anti-PD-L1 or anti-CTLA-4 therapy was allowed; about 40% had received some. In three patients, partial responses were observed, one with hepatocellular carcinoma and two with cutaneous melanoma. General study points: Partly responding patients at 0.1-3.0 mg/kg showed some of the smallest clonal expansion.

V shed 1 base, J shed 8 bases, and the junction held 10 bases outside the gene matches. The CDR3 loop spans 16 amino acids. Germline lookup yields CDR1 SGHAT and CDR2 FQNNGV. On this clone itself: Its antigen is currently unknown.

Assay used: immunoSEQ multiplex PCR; TCRdb lists only in-frame clones, some missing. The table has tens of thousands of clones, around 80% seen once. Autoimmune disease history or systemic immunosuppression barred patients. This sequence originates from an adult with an advanced solid tumor such as melanoma, head and neck, liver or kidney cancer. Sequenced here: CD4+ or CD8+ T cells sorted from blood, sampled in a trial of the OX40 agonist ivuxolimab. The chain links TRBV11-2 to TRBJ2-1; 8 bases align to TRBD1. The CDR3 region has the DNA TGTGCCAGCAGCTTAGGGACAGGGAAACCTTGGGATGAGCAGTTCTTC. Translating it yields CASSLGTGKPWDEQFF.